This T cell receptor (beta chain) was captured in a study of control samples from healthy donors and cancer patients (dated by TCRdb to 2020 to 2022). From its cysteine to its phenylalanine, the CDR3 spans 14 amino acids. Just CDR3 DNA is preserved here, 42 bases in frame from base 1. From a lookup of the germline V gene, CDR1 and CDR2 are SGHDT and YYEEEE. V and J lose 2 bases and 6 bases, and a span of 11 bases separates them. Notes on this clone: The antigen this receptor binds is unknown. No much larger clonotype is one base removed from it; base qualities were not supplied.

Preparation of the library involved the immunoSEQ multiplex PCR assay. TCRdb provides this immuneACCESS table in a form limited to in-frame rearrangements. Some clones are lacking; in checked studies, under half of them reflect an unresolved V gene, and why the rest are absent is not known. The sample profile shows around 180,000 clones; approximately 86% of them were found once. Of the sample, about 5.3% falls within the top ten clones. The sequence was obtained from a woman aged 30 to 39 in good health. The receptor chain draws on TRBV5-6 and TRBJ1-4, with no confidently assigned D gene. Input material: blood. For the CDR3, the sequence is CASSFGFTDEKLFF. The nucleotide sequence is TGTGCCAGCAGCTTTGGATTCACGGATGAAAAACTGTTTTTT.